The T cell receptor (beta chain) described here comes from a study of T cells of healthy individuals. A few counts support this clonotype. TCRdb itself ran the 5' RACE reads through MiXCR, one entry per CDR3 protein. The table records 95,000 to 100,000 distinct CDR3 sequences, approximately 15% of them present only once. V lost 2 bases and J lost 6, with 10 bases in between. CDR1 and CDR2 (germline): SGDLS, YYNGEE. This CDR3 contains 13 residues. This clonotype originated in a human donor in good health. The chain carries TRBV9 and TRBJ2-3; unclear D gene. This CDR3 is CASSVARRDTQYF. The DNA of the CDR3 is TGTGCCAGCAGCGTCGCCCGACGGGATACGCAGTATTTT.